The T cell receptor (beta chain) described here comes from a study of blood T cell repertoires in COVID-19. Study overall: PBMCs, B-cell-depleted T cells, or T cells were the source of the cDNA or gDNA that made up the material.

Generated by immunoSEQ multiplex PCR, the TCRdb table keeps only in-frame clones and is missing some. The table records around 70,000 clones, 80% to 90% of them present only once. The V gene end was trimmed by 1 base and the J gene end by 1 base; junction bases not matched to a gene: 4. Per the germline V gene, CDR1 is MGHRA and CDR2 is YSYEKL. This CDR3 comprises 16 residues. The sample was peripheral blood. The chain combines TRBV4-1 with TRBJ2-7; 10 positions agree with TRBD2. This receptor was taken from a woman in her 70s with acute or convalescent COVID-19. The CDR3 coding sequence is TGCGCCAGCAGCCAAGCCGGGACTAGCGTTTCCTACGAGCAGTACTTC. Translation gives CASSQAGTSVSYEQYF.